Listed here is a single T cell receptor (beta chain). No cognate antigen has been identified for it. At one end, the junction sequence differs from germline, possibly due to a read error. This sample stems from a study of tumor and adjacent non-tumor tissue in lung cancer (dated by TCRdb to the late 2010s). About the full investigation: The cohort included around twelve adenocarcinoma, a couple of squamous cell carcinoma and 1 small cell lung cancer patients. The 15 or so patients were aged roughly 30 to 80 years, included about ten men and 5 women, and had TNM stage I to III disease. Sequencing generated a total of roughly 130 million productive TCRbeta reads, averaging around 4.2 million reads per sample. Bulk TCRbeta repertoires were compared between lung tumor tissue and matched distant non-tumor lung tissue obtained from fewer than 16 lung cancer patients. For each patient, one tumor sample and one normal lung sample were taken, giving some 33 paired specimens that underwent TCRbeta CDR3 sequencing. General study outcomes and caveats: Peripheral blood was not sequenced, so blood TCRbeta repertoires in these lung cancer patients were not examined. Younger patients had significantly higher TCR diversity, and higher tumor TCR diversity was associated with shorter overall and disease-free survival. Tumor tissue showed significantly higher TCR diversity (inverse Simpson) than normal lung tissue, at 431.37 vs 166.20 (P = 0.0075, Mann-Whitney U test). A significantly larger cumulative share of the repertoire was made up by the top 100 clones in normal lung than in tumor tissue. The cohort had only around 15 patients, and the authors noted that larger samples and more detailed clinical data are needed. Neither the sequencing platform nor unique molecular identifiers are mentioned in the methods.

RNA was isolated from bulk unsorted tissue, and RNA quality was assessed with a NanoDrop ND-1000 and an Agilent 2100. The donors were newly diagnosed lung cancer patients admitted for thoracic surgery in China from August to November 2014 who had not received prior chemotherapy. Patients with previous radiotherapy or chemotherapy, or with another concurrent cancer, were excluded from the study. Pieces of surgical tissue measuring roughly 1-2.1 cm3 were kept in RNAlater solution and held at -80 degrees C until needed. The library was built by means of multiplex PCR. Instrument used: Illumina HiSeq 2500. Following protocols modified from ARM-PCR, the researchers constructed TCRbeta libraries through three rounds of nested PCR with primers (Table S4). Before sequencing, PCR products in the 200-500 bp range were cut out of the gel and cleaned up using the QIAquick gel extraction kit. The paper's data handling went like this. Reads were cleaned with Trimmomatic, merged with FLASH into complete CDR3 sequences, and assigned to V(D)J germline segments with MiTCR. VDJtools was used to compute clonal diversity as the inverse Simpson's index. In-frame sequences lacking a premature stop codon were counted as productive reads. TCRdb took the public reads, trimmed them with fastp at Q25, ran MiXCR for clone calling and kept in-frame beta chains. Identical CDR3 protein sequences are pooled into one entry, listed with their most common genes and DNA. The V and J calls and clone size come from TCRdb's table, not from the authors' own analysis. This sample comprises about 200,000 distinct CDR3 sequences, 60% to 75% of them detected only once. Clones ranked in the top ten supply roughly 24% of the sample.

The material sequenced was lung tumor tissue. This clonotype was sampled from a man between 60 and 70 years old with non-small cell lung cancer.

In nucleotide form, the sequence is TGCAATGCTAGAGGTGGCCTCGAACAGTTCTTC. This gives the protein CNARGGLEQFF. The sequence links TRBV20-1 to TRBJ2-1, with the identity of the D gene unclear. The CDR3 runs 11 amino acids, cysteine and phenylalanine included. Only the CDR3 DNA is retained, 33 bases long and in frame from the first base. The germline V gene (reference sequence) specifies DFQATT as CDR1 and SNEGSKA as CDR2.